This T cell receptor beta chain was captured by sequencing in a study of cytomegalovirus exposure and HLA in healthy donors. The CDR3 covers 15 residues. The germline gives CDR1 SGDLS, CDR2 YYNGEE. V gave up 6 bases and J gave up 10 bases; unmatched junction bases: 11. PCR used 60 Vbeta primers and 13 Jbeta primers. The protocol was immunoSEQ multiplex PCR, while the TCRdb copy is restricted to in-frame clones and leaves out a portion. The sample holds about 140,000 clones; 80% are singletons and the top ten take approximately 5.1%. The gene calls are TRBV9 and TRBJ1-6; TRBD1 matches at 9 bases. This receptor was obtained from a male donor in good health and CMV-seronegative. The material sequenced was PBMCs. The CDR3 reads CASTSGTGTISPLHF. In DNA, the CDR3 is TGTGCCAGCACTTCCGGGACAGGGACGATATCACCCCTCCACTTT.